The 20 T cell receptor beta chains presented below share a single source sample, sequenced in a study of blood T cell repertoires in COVID-19. Measured with immunoSEQ multiplex PCR; TCRdb has only the in-frame clones, and not every one. The sample holds roughly 88,000 clones; around 80% are singletons and the top ten take roughly a sixth. Sequencing input: peripheral blood. The source is a woman older than 75 with acute or convalescent COVID-19.

The chain uses TRBV10-3 and TRBJ2-7; the D is unclear. There are 12 residues in the CDR3. In germline, CDR1 is ENHRY, CDR2 SYGVKD. V dropped 8 bases and J dropped 2 bases, with 10 bases sitting between them. The CDR3 loop reads CAILTSTYEQYF. Here the CDR3 DNA reads TGTGCCATCCTCACAAGTACCTACGAGCAGTACTTC.

The chain couples TRBV10-3 to TRBJ2-7; D is possibly TRBD2 (6 bases). CDR1 and CDR2 from the germline V gene are ENHRY and SYGVKD. This CDR3 contains 15 residues. V shed 3 bases and J shed 0 bases, with 12 bases lying between them. The CDR3: CAISDVAASSYEQYF. The CDR3 DNA sequence: TGTGCCATCAGTGACGTAGCGGCTAGCTCCTACGAGCAGTACTTC.

This clone has only a few counts. This sequence joins TRBV5-1 and TRBJ1-2; the D is unclear. In germline, CDR1 is SGHRS, CDR2 YFSETQ. Trimming pared 0 bases from V and 1 base from J, leaving 13 bases between. The CDR3 consists of 16 residues. The CDR3 DNA sequence: TGCGCCAGCAGCTTGGAGCCCGGGTACTATAACTATGGCTACACCTTC. It yields the protein CASSLEPGYYNYGYTF. Together with reference TRBV5-1 and TRBJ1-2, the CDR3 gives the full variable domain: KAGVTQTPRYLIKTRGQQVTLSCSPISGHRSVSWYQQTPGQGLQFLFEYFSETQRNKGNFPGRFSGRQFSNSRSEMNVSTLELGDSALYLCASSLEPGYYNYGYTFGSGTRLTVV.

The chain combines TRBV14 with TRBJ2-7; no clear D. CDR1 and CDR2 from the germline V gene are SGHDN and FVKESK. V was clipped by 3 bases and J by 0 bases, with 6 bases between them. This CDR3 region has 13 residues. The CDR3 region is CASSQSSSYEQYF. Written as DNA, the CDR3 is TGTGCCAGCAGCCAGTCCAGCTCCTACGAGCAGTACTTC.

The rearrangement links TRBV28 to TRBJ2-7, with 9 nucleotides matching TRBD1. Trimming removed 2 bases from V and 5 bases from J; junction bases left unmatched: 10. The CDR3 has 16 amino acids. The germline V gene has CDR1 MDHEN and CDR2 SYDVKM. CDR3 sequence: CASSLTGTGWVNEQYF. The CDR3 DNA is TGTGCCAGCAGTTTAACCGGGACAGGGTGGGTTAACGAGCAGTACTTC.

V is TRBV30 and J is TRBJ1-5; perhaps TRBD1 as D (6 bases). CDR3 length: 18 amino acids. Trimming removed 5 bases at V and 2 bases at J, with 25 bases between. Germline V lookup: CDR1 GTSNPN, CDR2 SVGIG (reference sequence). DNA of the CDR3: TGTGCCTGGTCCCTAGGGGGACACTCAGGTGCAGGCAATCAGCCCCAGCATTTT. This gives the protein CAWSLGGHSGAGNQPQHF.

This chain joins TRBV19 and TRBJ2-7; perhaps TRBD2 as D (7 bases). This CDR3 has 15 residues. The V end lost 5 bases, the J end lost 3 bases, and 17 bases lay between the germline ends. Germline V lookup: CDR1 LNHDA, CDR2 SQIVND (reference sequence). CDR3 coding DNA: TGTGCCAGTAGTCTCCGAGGGGGAGGGAGCTACGAGCAGTACTTC. Protein product: CASSLRGGGSYEQYF.

V and J are TRBV6-1 and TRBJ2-3; D possibly corresponds to TRBD2 (5 bases). V dropped 4 bases and J dropped 0 bases, with 20 bases sitting between them. Germline values: CDR1 MNHNS, CDR2 SASEGT. The CDR3 covers 18 residues. The DNA of the CDR3 is TGTGCCAGCAGTGCATCCCCGGGATTCGGTTTTAGCACAGATACGCAGTATTTT. It translates to CASSASPGFGFSTDTQYF.

This clone was picked up a small number of times. The chain combines TRBV11-2 with TRBJ1-1, with TRBD1 matching over 8 bases. Trimming took 5 bases from V and 5 from J; bases not matched to a gene: 7. Germline V lookup: CDR1 SGHAT, CDR2 FQNNGV. This CDR3 is built from 14 residues. The CDR3 protein is CASSEQGARTEAFF. The CDR3 nucleotides are TGTGCCAGCAGCGAGCAGGGGGCGCGAACTGAAGCTTTCTTT.

A few counts support this clone. V usage is TRBV19 and J usage is TRBJ2-1; 8 bases line up with TRBD1. This CDR3 contains 13 residues. After removal of 4 bases from V and 9 bases from J, the junction contained 5 bases not matched to a gene. Germline V gene data show CDR1 as LNHDA and CDR2 as SQIVND (reference sequence). The CDR3 DNA is TGTGCCAGTAGTAACGACAGGGGCAGTGAGCAGTTCTTC. Amino acid sequence: CASSNDRGSEQFF.

The chain employs TRBV6-6 and TRBJ2-2; 8 nucleotides match TRBD1. CDR1 MNHNY and CDR2 SVGAGI come from the germline V gene (reference sequence). Germline trimming cut 6 bases from V and 5 bases from J; bases unmatched to any gene: 5. This CDR3 is built from 14 residues. The DNA for the CDR3 is TGTGCCAGCAGACAGGGGGGATCTACCGGGGAGCTGTTTTTT. It specifies CASRQGGSTGELFF.

Concerning this clone: Other DNA sequences of this sample code for an identical CDR3. The V and J genes are TRBV18 and TRBJ2-1; 7 nucleotides match TRBD1. V shed 4 bases, J shed 4 bases, and the junction held 7 bases outside the gene matches. Germline assignment: CDR1 KGHSH and CDR2 LQKENI. The CDR3 has 15 amino acids. The CDR3 spells CASSQEQGSYNEQFF. CDR3 DNA sequence: TGTGCCAGCTCACAGGAACAGGGGTCGTACAATGAGCAGTTCTTC.

The genes are TRBV6-5 and TRBJ1-5, with TRBD1 matching over 7 bases. CDR3 length: 15 residues. Germline values: CDR1 MNHEY, CDR2 SVGAGI. The junction had 11 bases not matched to a gene; V was cut back by 6 bases and J by 6 bases. CDR3 DNA: TGTGCCAGCAGCCTTGACAGGGATGGAAGTCAGCCCCAGCATTTT. This codes for CASSLDRDGSQPQHF.

V and J are TRBV6-6 and TRBJ1-5, with D possibly being TRBD1 (6 bases). Between the trimmed V and J ends, which lost 5 bases and 5 bases, there was a span of 13 bases. CDR1 is MNHNY, CDR2 SVGAGI, per germline (reference sequence). The CDR3 length is 14 residues. Here the CDR3 DNA reads TGTGCCAGCAGTCTTACAGGGAGGGATCAGCCCCAGCATTTT. It yields the protein CASSLTGRDQPQHF.

The chain recombines TRBV7-9 with TRBJ1-6; 8 bases fit TRBD1. The CDR3 has 16 residues. From germline, CDR1 is SEHNR and CDR2 FQNEAQ (reference sequence). With V trimmed by 5 bases and J by 7 bases, 10 bases remained unmatched. CDR3 region: CASSPSWTGPNSPLHF. The CDR3 DNA reads TGTGCCAGCAGCCCGAGCTGGACAGGGCCAAATTCACCCCTCCACTTT.

Regarding this clone: One end of the junction fails to match germline, which may point to a read error. The chain uses TRBV7-7 and TRBJ1-5; D uncertain. Germline lookup yields CDR1 SSHAT and CDR2 FNYEAQ (reference sequence). The CDR3 runs 13 residues. The CDR3 sequence is CASSPGSGEPQHF. The CDR3 coding sequence is TGTGCTAGCAGCCCCGGATCGGGTGAGCCCCAGCATTTT.

The chain recombines TRBV27 with TRBJ1-1; D may be TRBD1 (6 bases). The length of the CDR3 is 13 residues. CDR1 is MNHEY and CDR2 is SMNVEV in the germline V gene (reference sequence). Trimming removed 6 bases at V and 7 bases at J, with 15 bases between. This CDR3 reads CASRSGTYDEAFF. DNA for the CDR3: TGTGCCAGCAGGTCCGGGACATATGATGAAGCTTTCTTT.

This clone was recorded a few times. This rearrangement joins TRBV18 to TRBJ2-1, with D perhaps TRBD2 (5 bases). Germline V gives CDR1 KGHSH, CDR2 LQKENI. The CDR3 sequence is 15 residues long. The V end was cut by 3 bases, the J end by 4 bases, with 13 bases between. As DNA, the CDR3 is TGTGCCAGCTCACCGGGGTCTGGAGGATACAATGAGCAGTTCTTC. Residues: CASSPGSGGYNEQFF. Supplemented by reference TRBV18 and TRBJ2-1, the full variable domain reads NAGVMQNPRHLVRRRGQEARLRCSPMKGHSHVYWYRQLPEEGLKFMVYLQKENIIDESGMPKERFSAEFPKEGPSILRIQQVVRGDSAAYFCASSPGSGGYNEQFFGPGTRLTVL.

The genes are TRBV29-1 and TRBJ1-1; no definite D call. The CDR3 loop spans 13 amino acids. Germline V CDR1 and CDR2: SQVTM, ANQGSEA. V lost 4 bases, J lost 1 base, and 10 bases lay in between. The CDR3 sequence is CSVVLGRNTEAFF. The CDR3 DNA is TGCAGCGTTGTTCTCGGTCGGAACACTGAAGCTTTCTTT.

The chain couples TRBV4-3 to TRBJ1-1, with TRBD1 identical over 12 bases. J lost 7 bases, V lost 9 bases, and 9 bases had no gene match. Per germline, CDR1 LGHNA and CDR2 YSLEER. The CDR3 totals 14 residues. DNA for the CDR3: TGCGCCAGTTCCGGGACAGGGGGCGCGAGTGAAGCTTTCTTT. It codes for CASSGTGGASEAFF.